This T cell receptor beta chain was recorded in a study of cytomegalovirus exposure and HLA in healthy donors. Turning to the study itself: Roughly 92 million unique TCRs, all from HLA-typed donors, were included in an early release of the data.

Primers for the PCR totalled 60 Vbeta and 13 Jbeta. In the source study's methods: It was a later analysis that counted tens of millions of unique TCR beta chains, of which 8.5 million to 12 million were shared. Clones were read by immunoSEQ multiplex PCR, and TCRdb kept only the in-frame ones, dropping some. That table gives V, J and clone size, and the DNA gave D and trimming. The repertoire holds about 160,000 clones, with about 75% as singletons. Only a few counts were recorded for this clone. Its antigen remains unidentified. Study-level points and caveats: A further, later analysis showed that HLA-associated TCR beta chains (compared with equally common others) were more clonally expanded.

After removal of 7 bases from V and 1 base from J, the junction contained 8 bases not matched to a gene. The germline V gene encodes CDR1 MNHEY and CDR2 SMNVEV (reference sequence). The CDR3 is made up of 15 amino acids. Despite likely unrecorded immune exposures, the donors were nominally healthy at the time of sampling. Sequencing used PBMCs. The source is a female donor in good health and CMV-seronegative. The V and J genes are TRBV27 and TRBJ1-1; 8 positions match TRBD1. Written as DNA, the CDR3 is TGTGCCAGCAATTTTCAGGGGGCGCGGAACACTGAAGCTTTCTTT. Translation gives CASNFQGARNTEAFF.